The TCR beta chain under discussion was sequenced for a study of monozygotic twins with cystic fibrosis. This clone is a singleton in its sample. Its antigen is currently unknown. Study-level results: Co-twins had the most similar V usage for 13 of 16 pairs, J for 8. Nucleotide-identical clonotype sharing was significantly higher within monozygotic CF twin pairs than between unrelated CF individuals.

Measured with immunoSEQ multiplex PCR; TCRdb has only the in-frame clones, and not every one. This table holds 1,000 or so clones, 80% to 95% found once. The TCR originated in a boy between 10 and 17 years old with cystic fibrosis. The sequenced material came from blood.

This chain's CDR3 is CASSLAPSGSPYNEQFF. The CDR3 coding sequence is TGTGCCAGCAGCTTAGCTCCTAGCGGGAGTCCCTACAATGAGCAGTTCTTC. This chain links TRBV7-3 with TRBJ2-1, with 10 nucleotides matching TRBD2. The CDR3 spans 17 residues. From germline, CDR1 is SGHTA and CDR2 FQGTGA. Trimming cost V 2 bases and J 2 bases; bases outside gene matches: 6.